The 11 T cell receptor beta chains below come from one sample, sequenced in a study of blood T cell repertoires in COVID-19 (dated by TCRdb to about 2020). Libraries came from the immunoSEQ multiplex PCR assay. The table was pulled from immuneACCESS by TCRdb, which kept in-frame rearrangements only. Such tables lose some clones; where checked, under half of the loss comes from unresolved V genes, and the rest has no known cause. The sample has about 170,000 clones on record, roughly 80% of them singletons. About a tenth of the sample is held by the ten biggest clonotypes. Sequencing used peripheral blood. Source of these receptors: a man in his 70s with active or convalescent COVID-19.

The gene calls are TRBV5-1 and TRBJ2-1, with TRBD1 matching over 9 bases. The V and J ends lost 1 base and 6 bases, in that order; junction bases with no gene match: 8. The V gene's germline CDR1 is SGHRS and CDR2 YFSETQ. The CDR3 sequence is 16 residues long. The CDR3 nucleotides are TGCGCCAGCAGCTTGCGTGGGACAGGGTTTAGCAATGAGCAGTTCTTC. It yields the protein CASSLRGTGFSNEQFF.

The CDR3 reads CASSTGTSGLYEQYF. DNA for the CDR3: TGTGCCAGCAGCACGGGGACTAGCGGGCTCTACGAGCAGTACTTC. The V and J genes are TRBV11-2 and TRBJ2-7; 12 bases map to TRBD2. The germline gives CDR1 SGHAT, CDR2 FQNNGV. V shed 5 bases, J shed 3 bases, and the junction held 5 bases outside the gene matches. The CDR3 consists of 15 residues.

V and J are TRBV18 and TRBJ1-1; unclear D gene. Germline V lookup: CDR1 KGHSH, CDR2 LQKENI. Trimming cost V 2 bases and J 0 bases, with 10 bases left between them. This CDR3 is built from 15 residues. CDR3 amino acids: CASSPGNPMNTEAFF. The CDR3 DNA reads as TGTGCCAGCTCACCAGGCAATCCCATGAACACTGAAGCTTTCTTT.

This clone was seen only a few times. The gene calls are TRBV27 and TRBJ2-1; 10 positions agree with TRBD1. This CDR3 spans 14 amino acids. Trimming removed 7 bases from V and 1 base from J; junction bases left unmatched: 1. Germline CDR1 MNHEY, CDR2 SMNVEV (reference sequence). The DNA for the CDR3 is TGTGCCAGCACGGACAGGGGGTCCTACAATGAGCAGTTCTTC. Translation gives CASTDRGSYNEQFF.

The chain employs TRBV18 and TRBJ1-5; D unresolved. V was clipped by 3 bases and J by 3 bases, with 12 bases between them. This CDR3 region has 15 residues. Germline values: CDR1 KGHSH, CDR2 LQKENI. The DNA of the CDR3 is TGTGCCAGCTCACCCACAGTCGTCAACAATCAGCCCCAGCATTTT. Its translation: CASSPTVVNNQPQHF.

There are many counts of this clone. The chain couples TRBV7-9 to TRBJ2-7; a weak D match, TRBD1 (6 bases). This CDR3 contains 14 residues. The germline CDR1 and CDR2 sequences are SEHNR and FQNEAQ (reference sequence). Trimming removed 5 bases at V and 5 bases at J, with 16 bases between. CDR3 in amino acids: CASSVTGFSHEQYF. The CDR3 DNA is TGTGCCAGCAGCGTCACAGGGTTTTCCCACGAGCAGTACTTC.

V gene TRBV6-2 or TRBV6-3 combines with J gene TRBJ1-1; 10 bases map to TRBD1. This CDR3 is built from 15 residues. Germline assignment: CDR1 MNHEY and CDR2 SVGEGT. The ends lost 2 bases at V and 5 bases at J; junction bases unmatched: 5. In DNA form, the CDR3 reads TGTGCCAGCAGTTACGGGGACAGGGGAGGGACTGAAGCTTTCTTT. It codes for CASSYGDRGGTEAFF.

This clone has just a few counts. The genes are TRBV2 and TRBJ1-3; no clear D. Germline values: CDR1 SNHLY, CDR2 FYNNEI. The germline V and J ends were trimmed by 7 bases and 0 bases, with 7 bases remaining between them. The CDR3 runs to 13 residues. The CDR3 DNA is TGTGCCAGCACAGGTTTCTCTGGAAACACCATATATTTT. Its protein product is CASTGFSGNTIYF. The full variable domain, rest sourced from reference TRBV2 and TRBJ1-3, is EPEVTQTPSHQVTQMGQEVILRCVPISNHLYFYWYRQILGQKVEFLVSFYNNEISEKSEIFDDQFSVERPDGSNFTLKIRSTKLEDSAMYFCASTGFSGNTIYFGEGSWLTVV.

The V call is TRBV6-5, the J call TRBJ2-7; maybe TRBD1 (6 bases). The length of the CDR3 is 14 residues. Germline assignment: CDR1 MNHEY and CDR2 SVGAGI. Trimming pared 11 bases from V and 2 bases from J, leaving 19 bases between. The CDR3 region is CAAGRAGEPYEQYF. In DNA, the CDR3 is TGTGCCGCCGGCAGGGCAGGGGAACCCTACGAGCAGTACTTC.

The V and J genes are TRBV19 and TRBJ2-3, with 8 bases identical to TRBD2. CDR3 length equals 15 residues. The V and J ends lost 5 bases and 4 bases, in that order; junction bases with no gene match: 8. Germline V gene lookup returns CDR1 LNHDA and CDR2 SQIVND (reference sequence). The CDR3 spells CASSLRGRRADTQYF. The CDR3, as DNA: TGTGCCAGTAGTTTGCGCGGGAGGCGGGCAGATACGCAGTATTTT.

A single count supports this clone. The chain uses TRBV5-6 and TRBJ2-7, with 9 bases identical to TRBD1. Germline values: CDR1 SGHDT, CDR2 YYEEEE. After removal of 1 base from V and 6 bases from J, the junction contained 5 bases not matched to a gene. The CDR3 is 14 amino acids. The CDR3, as DNA: TGTGCCAGCAGCTTGACCGGGACAGGGTTCGAGCAGTACTTC. Its protein product is CASSLTGTGFEQYF.